The clone carrying this T cell receptor (beta chain) was seen once. Its matching antigen is unknown. The sample belongs to a study of OX40 agonist ivuxolimab in advanced cancers. Study information: Ivuxolimab, an agonistic anti-OX40 (CD134) antibody, was given to patients. One patient with hepatocellular carcinoma and two with cutaneous melanoma, three in all, had partial responses.

Profiled with immunoSEQ multiplex PCR; TCRdb holds only in-frame clones, not every one. The sample lists some 8,900 clones, about three quarters occurring once. Patients had blood sampled at baseline and again on cycle 4 day 1 and cycle 7 day 1. Germline loops: CDR1 SGHKS, CDR2 YYEKEE (reference sequence). The CDR3 runs to 16 residues. Trimming pared 4 bases from V and 1 base from J, leaving 14 bases between. Whole-study findings and limits: Nonresponders included some who also had low normalized T-cell clonal expansion.

The chain links TRBV5-5 to TRBJ1-4; a weak D match, TRBD1 (5 bases). The sequence came from an adult with an advanced solid tumor such as melanoma, head and neck, liver or kidney cancer. The input for sequencing was CD4+ or CD8+ T cells sorted from blood, taken in a trial of the OX40 agonist ivuxolimab. CDR3 region: CASSPLGEGTNEKLFF. The DNA of the CDR3 is TGTGCCAGCAGCCCGCTGGGGGAGGGAACTAATGAAAAACTGTTTTTT.